These 32 T cell receptor beta chains originate from one sample sequenced in a study of blood T cell repertoires in COVID-19. Repertoires were generated with immunoSEQ multiplex PCR, while TCRdb's copy carries only in-frame clones and drops some. Of about 170,000 clones in the sample, around three quarters were seen once. Specimen: PBMCs or T cells enriched from blood (not recorded which). The receptors stem from a woman in her seventies in a cohort exposed to, infected with or recovered from COVID-19 (not recorded which).

This chain links TRBV5-1 with TRBJ1-6; D uncertain. The V end lost 4 bases, the J end lost 9 bases, and 14 bases lay between the germline ends. This CDR3 comprises 14 residues. The germline CDR1 and CDR2 sequences are SGHRS and YFSETQ. CDR3 in DNA: TGCGCCAGCAGCCCGGGAGCCGGTCTTTCACCCCTCCACTTT. Translating gives CASSPGAGLSPLHF.

This clone was observed a handful of times. The V call is TRBV18, the J call TRBJ2-7; perhaps TRBD2 as D (6 bases). CDR3 length: 15 amino acids. Germline values: CDR1 KGHSH, CDR2 LQKENI. V was shortened by 0 bases and J by 0 bases, with 9 bases between the two germline ends. The CDR3 reads CASSPPGGLSYEQYF. The CDR3 DNA is TGTGCCAGCTCACCACCGGGGGGTCTCTCCTACGAGCAGTACTTC.

This chain joins TRBV24-1 and TRBJ2-1; maybe TRBD2 (5 bases). There are 15 residues in the CDR3. Per germline, CDR1 KGHDR and CDR2 SFDVKD. V shed 4 bases and J shed 7 bases, with 16 bases lying between them. This CDR3 reads CATSDQAAPGNEQFF. The CDR3 DNA reads TGTGCCACCAGTGACCAAGCGGCCCCTGGGAATGAGCAGTTCTTC.

V is TRBV6-5 and J is TRBJ1-2; a weak D match, TRBD1 (6 bases). Germline V CDR1 and CDR2: MNHEY, SVGAGI. This CDR3 spans 14 amino acids. The V gene lost 9 bases and the J gene lost 4 bases, with 18 bases spanning the gap. The CDR3 loop reads CASKGGSRSYGYTF. The CDR3 nucleotides are TGTGCCAGTAAGGGGGGGTCGCGTAGCTATGGCTACACCTTC.

This chain connects TRBV5-5 to TRBJ2-2; 9 nucleotides align to TRBD1. The trim removed 2 bases at V and 5 bases at J, leaving 7 bases unmatched. The CDR3 covers 16 residues. CDR1 is SGHKS, CDR2 YYEKEE, per germline (reference sequence). The CDR3 sequence is CASSFLGTGRTGELFF. The CDR3, as DNA: TGTGCCAGCAGCTTTTTAGGGACAGGGAGGACCGGGGAGCTGTTTTTT.

The V and J genes are TRBV7-2 and TRBJ1-1; 9 nucleotides match TRBD1. After removal of 5 bases from V and 3 bases from J, the junction contained 4 bases not matched to a gene. Per the germline V gene, CDR1 is SGHTA and CDR2 is FQGNSA. There are 14 residues in the CDR3. CDR3 DNA: TGTGCCAGCAGCCAACAGGGGGCGCACACTGAAGCTTTCTTT. This codes for CASSQQGAHTEAFF.

V is TRBV5-5 and J is TRBJ2-7; possible D gene TRBD1, 6 bases. The CDR3 totals 16 residues. Trimming pared 0 bases from V and 7 bases from J, leaving 20 bases between. Germline CDR1 and CDR2: SGHKS and YYEKEE (reference sequence). CDR3 region: CASSLGFQGTLGEQYF. The CDR3 DNA sequence: TGTGCCAGCAGCTTGGGGTTCCAGGGGACCCTTGGGGAGCAGTACTTC.

The rearrangement joins TRBV28 to TRBJ2-2, with TRBD1 matching over 8 bases. Trimming at V came to 3 bases and at J to 5 bases, leaving 5 bases not matched to a gene. The CDR3 is 15 amino acids. Germline V gene data show CDR1 as MDHEN and CDR2 as SYDVKM. The CDR3 spells CASSFITGGTGELFF. The CDR3 coding sequence is TGTGCCAGCAGTTTTATCACAGGGGGAACCGGGGAGCTGTTTTTT.

CDR3 residues: CASSIISGSGNTIYF. As DNA, the CDR3 is TGTGCCAGTAGTATAATTTCGGGTTCTGGAAACACCATATATTTT. The V call is TRBV19, the J call TRBJ1-3; D is undetermined. CDR1 is LNHDA, CDR2 SQIVND, per germline (reference sequence). There are 15 residues in the CDR3. V was pared by 2 bases and J by 1 base, with 9 bases between.

In nucleotides, the CDR3 is TGCAGCGTTGAAGAGGGGGCGCAGGGCACTGAAGCTTTCTTT. This sequence encodes CSVEEGAQGTEAFF. The chain joins TRBV29-1 to TRBJ1-1, with D possibly TRBD1 on 6 matching bases. CDR1 and CDR2 from the germline V gene are SQVTM and ANQGSEA. This CDR3 region has 14 residues. V was shortened by 0 bases and J by 4 bases, with 12 bases between the two germline ends.

The chain links TRBV5-4 to TRBJ2-1, with 11 positions matching TRBD1. Germline CDR1 reads SGHNT; CDR2 reads YYREEE (reference sequence). This CDR3 region has 15 residues. V was pared by 2 bases and J by 4 bases, with 2 bases of the junction left unmatched. CDR3 in DNA: TGTGCCAGCAGCTTAGGGACAGGGGGATACAATGAGCAGTTCTTC. Its translation is CASSLGTGGYNEQFF.

This chain connects TRBV27 to TRBJ2-1; 11 bases align to TRBD2. Germline CDR1 and CDR2: MNHEY and SMNVEV (reference sequence). J gave up 5 bases and V 0 bases, and 6 bases lay outside the gene matches. This CDR3 contains 17 residues. The DNA for the CDR3 is TGTGCCAGCAGTTTATCCCAACTAGCGGGAGTCGACAATGAGCAGTTCTTC. It encodes CASSLSQLAGVDNEQFF.

This clone was detected a few times. J is TRBJ2-7 and V is TRBV7-3; tentatively, D is TRBD1 (6 bases). V was trimmed by 4 bases and J by 9 bases, leaving 10 bases between them. The CDR3 covers 11 residues. Germline V gene lookup returns CDR1 SGHTA and CDR2 FQGTGA. The CDR3 bases are TGTGCCAGCAGCTCTGACAGGTCGCAGTACTTC. This codes for CASSSDRSQYF.

The CDR3 DNA sequence: TGTGCCACAAGGACAGGGGGCCGGCGCGAGCAGTACTTC. It translates to CATRTGGRREQYF. The V gene is TRBV19, the J gene TRBJ2-7; TRBD1 matches 11 bases. CDR3 size: 13 residues. The germline gives CDR1 LNHDA, CDR2 SQIVND (reference sequence). With 10 bases clipped from V and 6 bases from J, the junction kept 8 bases outside the gene matches. Combining the CDR3 with reference TRBV19 and TRBJ2-7 gives the whole variable domain DGGITQSPKYLFRKEGQNVTLSCEQNLNHDAMYWYRQDPGQGLRLIYYSQIVNDFQKGDIAEGYSVSREKKESFPLTVTSAQKNPTAFYLCATRTGGRREQYFGPGTRLTVT.

V gene TRBV14 combines with J gene TRBJ1-2; 7 bases fit TRBD1. This CDR3 region has 14 residues. V lost 4 bases and J lost 6; bases outside the gene matches: 8. Germline values: CDR1 SGHDN, CDR2 FVKESK. The CDR3, as DNA: TGTGCCAGCAGCCGTAGGACAGGAGCAGATGGCTACACCTTC. Translated, it gives CASSRRTGADGYTF. The variable domain in full, with the rest retrieved from reference TRBV14 and TRBJ1-2, is EAGVTQFPSHSVIEKGQTVTLRCDPISGHDNLYWYRRVMGKEIKFLLHFVKESKQDESGMPNNRFLAERTGGTYSTLKVQPAELEDSGVYFCASSRRTGADGYTFGSGTRLTVV.

V is TRBV27 and J is TRBJ2-7, with 13 nucleotides matching TRBD2. There are 16 residues in the CDR3. Germline V gene data show CDR1 as MNHEY and CDR2 as SMNVEV (reference sequence). V lost 1 base to trimming and J lost 2 bases; unmatched junction nucleotides: 2. The CDR3 loop reads CASSLYGTSGAYEQYF. In nucleotides, the CDR3 is TGTGCCAGCAGTTTATACGGGACTAGCGGGGCCTACGAGCAGTACTTC.

A few counts support this clone. J is TRBJ2-5 and V is TRBV5-4; the match to TRBD2 covers 11 bases. Per the germline V gene, CDR1 is SGHNT and CDR2 is YYREEE (reference sequence). CDR3 size: 15 residues. The V and J ends lost 4 bases and 3 bases, in that order; junction bases with no gene match: 5. This CDR3 is CASSQTSGIEETQYF. The CDR3 DNA sequence: TGTGCCAGCAGCCAGACTAGCGGGATCGAAGAGACCCAGTACTTC.

This chain joins TRBV7-6 and TRBJ2-1; D is possibly TRBD1 (6 bases). The CDR3 is 16 amino acids. V was pared by 1 base and J by 5 bases, with 15 bases between. Germline CDR1 and CDR2: SGHVS and FNYEAQ. CDR3 DNA: TGTGCCAGCAGCTTAGTTCAAGGGGGTATCGACAATGAGCAGTTCTTC. Its protein product is CASSLVQGGIDNEQFF.

The chain couples TRBV7-9 to TRBJ1-4; D is possibly TRBD1 (6 bases). Germline lookup yields CDR1 SEHNR and CDR2 FQNEAQ (reference sequence). The CDR3 is 13 residues long. V was clipped by 2 bases and J by 8 bases, with 9 bases between them. CDR3 DNA sequence: TGTGCCAGCAGCTTACAGGGGCGGGAAAAACTGTTTTTT. It translates to CASSLQGREKLFF.

The V and J genes are TRBV2 and TRBJ1-6; D not certain. The germline V gene encodes CDR1 SNHLY and CDR2 FYNNEI. The CDR3 extends over 13 amino acids. Between the trimmed V and J ends, which lost 7 bases and 9 bases, there was a span of 13 bases. CDR3 DNA: TGTGCCAGCAACAGAGATAGCGTTTCACCCCTCCACTTT. Translating gives CASNRDSVSPLHF.

This clone was found many times. The V gene is TRBV7-8, the J gene TRBJ2-1, with D uncertain. Trimming pared 3 bases from V and 5 bases from J, leaving 14 bases between. CDR1 is SGHVS, CDR2 FQNEAQ, per germline. CDR3 length: 15 residues. The CDR3 spells CASSFLYGSDNEQFF. CDR3 bases: TGTGCCAGCAGCTTCCTTTACGGGTCGGACAATGAGCAGTTCTTC.

The chain links TRBV7-9 to TRBJ2-7; D possibly corresponds to TRBD2 (6 bases). CDR3 length equals 13 residues. CDR1 and CDR2 from the germline V gene are SEHNR and FQNEAQ (reference sequence). Trimming pared 1 base from V and 7 bases from J, leaving 11 bases between. CDR3 sequence (DNA): TGTGCCAGCAGCTTAGAAAAGGGAGGAGAGCAGTACTTC. Amino acid sequence: CASSLEKGGEQYF.

CDR3 nucleotides: TGTGCCAGCAGCCCGGGACAGGGGGCGGGAGGCTACACCTTC. Its translation: CASSPGQGAGGYTF. The V gene is TRBV7-3, the J gene TRBJ1-2; TRBD1 matches 12 bases. This CDR3 comprises 14 residues. CDR1 and CDR2 (germline): SGHTA, FQGTGA. V was pared by 5 bases and J by 8 bases, with 6 bases of the junction left unmatched.

V and J are TRBV10-3 and TRBJ1-3; the match to TRBD1 covers 7 bases. V lost 10 bases, J lost 8 bases, and 5 bases stayed unmatched. The germline V gene encodes CDR1 ENHRY and CDR2 SYGVKD. CDR3 length equals 11 residues. The CDR3 DNA is TGTGCCACTGGACAGGCAGACACCATATATTTT. As protein: CATGQADTIYF.

The chain uses TRBV21-1 and TRBJ2-3; TRBD2, as called in the table, went unchecked against the DNA. TRBV21-1 is a listed pseudogene. The CDR3 is 19 amino acids. The DNA for the CDR3 is TGTGCCAGCAGTACCCGGACTAGCGGGAGAGGTGCCAGCACAGATACGCAGTATTTT. Its translation is CASSTRTSGRGASTDTQYF.

The chain joins TRBV9 to TRBJ2-2, with a weak D call TRBD1 (5 bases). CDR1 is SGDLS, CDR2 YYNGEE, per germline. V was clipped by 1 base and J by 4 bases, with 11 bases between them. The CDR3 is made up of 15 amino acids. The CDR3 is CASSVIQGSTGELFF. In DNA form, the CDR3 reads TGTGCCAGCAGCGTAATCCAGGGTAGCACCGGGGAGCTGTTTTTT.

V is TRBV18 and J is TRBJ1-3; D ambiguous. The CDR3 spans 14 residues. From germline, CDR1 is KGHSH and CDR2 LQKENI. V lost 3 bases and J lost 0, with 6 bases in between. The CDR3: CASSPLDSGNTIYF. The DNA for the CDR3 is TGTGCCAGCTCACCCCTAGACTCTGGAAACACCATATATTTT.

CDR3 protein: CASSPYLARGVSYEQYF. The CDR3 region has the DNA TGTGCCAGCAGTCCCTATTTGGCGCGGGGAGTTAGCTACGAGCAGTACTTC. The V call is TRBV6-2 or TRBV6-3, the J call TRBJ2-7; TRBD2 might be the D (6 bases). There are 17 residues in the CDR3. Germline V lookup: CDR1 MNHEY, CDR2 SVGEGT. V was cut by 5 bases and J by 3 bases, with 23 bases left in between.

This clone was observed once. The chain employs TRBV5-1 and TRBJ2-7, with 10 bases lining up with TRBD1. The CDR3 runs 17 residues. The junction had 16 bases not matched to a gene; V was cut back by 4 bases and J by 6 bases. Germline CDR1 reads SGHRS; CDR2 reads YFSETQ. The CDR3 DNA reads as TGCGCCAGCAGCCCGGGACAGGGGACCCCCAAAGGTCTCGAGCAGTACTTC. As protein: CASSPGQGTPKGLEQYF. Filled out from reference TRBV5-1 and TRBJ2-7, the complete variable domain reads KAGVTQTPRYLIKTRGQQVTLSCSPISGHRSVSWYQQTPGQGLQFLFEYFSETQRNKGNFPGRFSGRQFSNSRSEMNVSTLELGDSALYLCASSPGQGTPKGLEQYFGPGTRLTVT.

This clone was observed a handful of times. The CDR3 here is CASSPRGRAWGDTQYF. DNA for the CDR3: TGCGCCAGCAGTCCCCGCGGGAGGGCCTGGGGAGATACGCAGTATTTT. The V gene is TRBV23-1, the J gene TRBJ2-3, with TRBD2 matching 9 bases. TRBV23-1 is an open reading frame, and its role is uncertain. With V trimmed by 4 bases and J by 5 bases, 10 bases remained unmatched. The CDR3 has 16 residues.

This chain joins TRBV28 and TRBJ1-2, with no clear D. CDR3 length equals 12 residues. The germline CDR1 and CDR2 sequences are MDHEN and SYDVKM. The V and J ends lost 9 bases and 7 bases respectively, with 15 bases between them. The CDR3 bases are TGTGCCAGTCAAAAGCAAGGAGGTGGCTACACCTTC. This sequence encodes CASQKQGGGYTF.

The chain combines TRBV7-9 with TRBJ2-3; D may be TRBD2 (6 bases). This CDR3 is built from 16 residues. CDR1 and CDR2 (germline): SEHNR, FQNEAQ (reference sequence). V gave up 1 base and J gave up 6 bases, with 17 bases separating them. CDR3 sequence: CASSLGLPGAADTQYF. CDR3 nucleotides: TGTGCCAGCAGCTTAGGACTACCGGGAGCAGCGGATACGCAGTATTTT.